Each of the 2 T cell receptor beta chains below was sequenced from the same sample in a study of CD8 T cells in ankylosing spondylitis. Via MiXCR, TCRdb re-called the 5' RACE reads, giving one row per CDR3 protein. The sample has 200,000 or so distinct CDR3 sequences, 13% seen once; the top ten hold 8% to 13%. Sequencing used blood, either unsorted or a sorted T cell fraction (not recorded which). All receptors come from a female donor with ankylosing spondylitis or in good health (not recorded which).

This clonotype was recorded a few times. The rearrangement uses TRBV7-9 and TRBJ1-6; D not resolved. Germline V CDR1 and CDR2: SEHNR, FQNEAQ (reference sequence). The CDR3 consists of 12 residues. Deletions cut 4 bases from V and 7 bases from J, with 5 bases between. The CDR3 DNA reads as TGTGCCAGCAGCTCGGAGAATTCACCCCTCCACTTT. This codes for CASSSENSPLHF.

This clonotype was found many times. This chain links TRBV7-2 with TRBJ2-6; TRBD1 matches 8 bases. The junction had 4 bases not matched to a gene; V was cut back by 5 bases and J by 1 base. The CDR3 contains 16 residues. CDR1 and CDR2 (germline): SGHTA, FQGNSA. Written as DNA, the CDR3 is TGTGCCAGCAGCAGATGGACAGGGTCTGGGGCCAACGTCCTGACTTTC. This translates into CASSRWTGSGANVLTF.